This T cell receptor (beta chain) was recovered during a study of T cell responses to AZD1222 COVID-19 vaccine. Comment on this clone: What it binds is not known.

Study-wide findings and caveats: Repertoire sampling was restricted to post-peak T cell response timepoints.

The table came from immunoSEQ multiplex PCR; TCRdb's copy has only in-frame clones and leaves some out. The repertoire holds roughly 170,000 clones, with approximately 94% as singletons. Per germline, CDR1 LNHDA and CDR2 SQIVND (reference sequence). The V gene lost 6 bases and the J gene lost 3 bases, with 8 bases spanning the gap. The CDR3 length is 12 residues. This specimen consisted of peripheral blood, obtained 28 days after the second AZD1222 dose. The sequence derives from an adult who received the AZD1222 COVID-19 vaccine. V gene TRBV19 combines with J gene TRBJ1-1, with D unresolved. The CDR3 here is CASRSGYTEAFF. In nucleotides, the CDR3 is TGTGCCAGTAGGTCGGGTTACACTGAAGCTTTCTTT.